Listed here are 30 T cell receptor beta chains from one sample, sequenced in a study of glioma-infiltrating T cells. Amplification of TCR alpha and beta CDR3 regions from RNA used iRepertoire nested multiplex PCR. TCRdb ran MiXCR on the multiplex PCR reads and lists one entry per CDR3 protein. The table has some 93,000 distinct CDR3 sequences, 35% to 50% seen once. Sequenced sample: glioma tissue, nonneoplastic brain tissue, or PBMCs (not recorded which). All receptors derive from a human donor with low-grade glioma or glioblastoma, undergoing nonglioma brain surgery, or in good health (not recorded which).

This sequence joins TRBV27 and TRBJ2-7; 12 nucleotides agree with TRBD2. The CDR3 runs 15 residues. Germline assignment: CDR1 MNHEY and CDR2 SMNVEV (reference sequence). After removal of 5 bases from V and 6 bases from J, the junction contained 8 bases not matched to a gene. The CDR3 loop reads CASSARLAGVFEQYF. The CDR3 DNA reads as TGTGCCAGCAGTGCCCGACTAGCGGGAGTCTTCGAGCAGTACTTC.

This clonotype has a count of ten or more. V usage is TRBV15 and J usage is TRBJ1-1, with D uncertain. CDR1 and CDR2 (germline): LNHNV, YYDKDF (reference sequence). V lost 8 bases and J 4 bases, leaving 17 bases between the germline ends. The length of the CDR3 is 14 residues. The CDR3 region has the DNA TGTGCCACCGGAAAGGGAGCGGTCGGCACTGAAGCTTTCTTT. Protein sequence: CATGKGAVGTEAFF.

For this clonotype: This sequence may be a read error, since a much larger clone differs from it by one base. Because the CDR3 is missing its conserved closing phenylalanine or tryptophan, this is likely a read error. The chain couples TRBV11-2 to TRBJ1-5, with D unclear. The CDR3 extends over 13 amino acids. Germline lookup yields CDR1 SGHAT and CDR2 FQNNGV. CDR3 DNA sequence: TGTGCCGGCAGCTTGGGAGGTGCTCAGCCCCAGCATTAT. This sequence encodes CAGSLGGAQPQHY.

Many counts were recorded for this clonotype. The chain uses TRBV5-4 and TRBJ2-3, with D tentatively TRBD2 (6 bases). From germline, CDR1 is SGHNT and CDR2 YYREEE (reference sequence). This CDR3 comprises 17 residues. The V end was cut by 4 bases, the J end by 5 bases, with 23 bases between. The CDR3 is CASSLPRPGAGGDTQYF. CDR3 DNA: TGTGCCAGCAGCCTACCCCGACCCGGGGCCGGGGGAGATACGCAGTATTTT.

On this clonotype: At one end, the junction sequence differs from germline, possibly due to a read error. The chain is built from TRBV19 and TRBJ1-5; perhaps TRBD1 as D (6 bases). The germline V gene encodes CDR1 LNHDA and CDR2 SQIVND (reference sequence). The CDR3 is made up of 15 amino acids. CDR3 in DNA: TGTGCCTGGAGTGACGGGTGCAGGGGCAATCAGACCCAGCATTTT. Translated: CAWSDGCRGNQTQHF. Full variable domain (remainder filled in from reference TRBV19 and TRBJ1-5): DGGITQSPKYLFRKEGQNVTLSCEQNLNHDAMYWYRQDPGQGLRLIYYSQIVNDFQKGDIAEGYSVSREKKESFPLTVTSAQKNPTAFYLCAWSDGCRGNQTQHFGDGTRLSIL.

This clonotype was seen ten or more times. The chain joins TRBV6-2 or TRBV6-3 to TRBJ2-7, with 10 bases that match TRBD1. Germline V lookup: CDR1 MNHEY, CDR2 SVGEGT. There are 13 residues in the CDR3. The V and J ends lost 7 bases and 3 bases, in that order; junction bases with no gene match: 3. The CDR3 sequence is CASTWTGGYEQYF. DNA for the CDR3: TGTGCCAGCACCTGGACAGGGGGCTACGAGCAGTACTTC.

V and J are TRBV30 and TRBJ2-7; 8 nucleotides match TRBD1. V dropped 0 bases and J dropped 4; count of bases not matched to a gene: 5. The CDR3 contains 14 residues. Germline CDR1 and CDR2: GTSNPN and SVGIG (reference sequence). CDR3 DNA sequence: TGTGCCTGGAGTGTACCAGGGGGCGGGTACGAGCAGTACTTC. This translates into CAWSVPGGGYEQYF.

This clonotype was detected ten times or more. This rearrangement joins TRBV12-3 or TRBV12-4 to TRBJ1-3, with D uncertain. Trimming shortened V by 6 bases and J by 0 bases, and 9 bases separated the two germline ends. The CDR3 runs 14 residues. This chain's CDR3 is CASSSKSSGNTIYF. The CDR3 DNA follows: TGTGCCAGCAGCAGTAAGAGCTCTGGAAACACCATATATTTT.

Comments on this clonotype: The CDR3 carries no conserved terminal phenylalanine or tryptophan, so it likely arises from a read error. This chain links TRBV20-1 with TRBJ2-1, with 8 positions matching TRBD2. The J call may not be correct, given that the DNA end is closer to TRBJ2-7. This CDR3 contains 15 residues. The germline gives CDR1 DFQATT, CDR2 SNEGSKA (reference sequence). The chain's CDR3 is CSAMAGGSKYNEQYL. The CDR3 nucleotides are TGCAGTGCTATGGCGGGGGGTAGTAAGTACAATGAGCAGTACTTG.

In this sample, this clonotype turned up many times. The chain carries TRBV10-3 and TRBJ2-7; D not certain. Germline V gene lookup returns CDR1 ENHRY and CDR2 SYGVKD. V was trimmed by 1 base and J by 6 bases, leaving 7 bases between them. This CDR3 region has 12 residues. The CDR3 here is CAISEFTGEQYF. The CDR3 DNA is TGTGCCATCAGTGAGTTTACCGGCGAGCAGTACTTC.

The chain is built from TRBV6-1 and TRBJ2-4; 8 bases map to TRBD1. Trimming cost V 6 bases and J 8 bases; bases outside gene matches: 6. The CDR3 is made up of 13 amino acids. Germline CDR1 reads MNHNS; CDR2 reads SASEGT. CDR3 protein: CASRAGQGHIQYF. The DNA of the CDR3 is TGTGCCAGCAGGGCAGGACAGGGCCACATTCAGTACTTC.

This sequence joins TRBV7-2 and TRBJ1-6; D is uncertain. This CDR3 is built from 14 residues. V was pared by 5 bases and J by 11 bases, with 16 bases between. Germline assignment: CDR1 SGHTA and CDR2 FQGNSA. CDR3 loop: CASSPVRENPPLHF. DNA of the CDR3: TGTGCCAGCAGCCCCGTGAGGGAAAATCCACCCCTCCACTTT.

The rearrangement uses TRBV20-1 and TRBJ1-5, with TRBD1 matching over 10 bases. V shed 2 bases, J shed 14 bases, and the junction held 15 bases outside the gene matches. The germline gives CDR1 DFQATT, CDR2 SNEGSKA (reference sequence). The CDR3 runs 15 residues. CDR3 sequence: CSARRQGALNQPKHF. The CDR3 DNA sequence: TGCAGTGCTAGAAGACAGGGGGCCCTTAATCAGCCAAAGCATTTT.

This clonotype was counted many times. The rearrangement uses TRBV10-3 and TRBJ1-6, with TRBD1 matching 9 bases. The junction had 3 bases not matched to a gene; V was cut back by 6 bases and J by 9 bases. This CDR3 is built from 13 residues. Germline V gene data show CDR1 as ENHRY and CDR2 as SYGVKD. In DNA, the CDR3 is TGTGCCATCAGGGGGGACAGGGTTTCACCCCTCCACTTT. Its translation is CAIRGDRVSPLHF.

As to this clonotype: Possible read error: a much larger clone is one base away. The chain employs TRBV15 and TRBJ1-3, with D unresolved. The germline CDR1 and CDR2 sequences are LNHNV and YYDKDF (reference sequence). The CDR3 has 17 residues. The CDR3 region has the DNA TGTGCCACCAGCAACACCGGGATAGGCCTCTCTGGAAGCACCATATATTTT. As protein: CATSNTGIGLSGSTIYF.

This clonotype was seen ten or more times. The V and J genes are TRBV14 and TRBJ2-5, with 10 positions matching TRBD1. CDR1 is SGHDN and CDR2 is FVKESK in the germline V gene. The length of the CDR3 is 19 residues. J was trimmed by 0 bases and V by 4 bases; bases with no gene match: 14. Here the CDR3 reads CASSRERNTGQGNQETQYF. As DNA, the CDR3 is TGTGCCAGCAGCCGTGAACGCAATACGGGACAGGGGAACCAAGAGACCCAGTACTTC.

In the case of this clonotype: Since the CDR3 does not end with the conserved phenylalanine or tryptophan, this likely comes from a read error. Written as DNA, the CDR3 is TGCGCCAGCGGTCCCGAGGATACGCAGTATTCT. Its translation: CASGPEDTQYS. V is TRBV10-2 and J is TRBJ2-3; D gene ambiguous. This CDR3 has 11 amino acids. V dropped 8 bases and J dropped 6 bases, with 9 bases sitting between them. Germline loops: CDR1 WSHSY, CDR2 SAAADI.

Ten or more counts support this clonotype. The J gene is TRBJ1-1, the V gene TRBV18; perhaps TRBD1 as D (5 bases). CDR3 size: 13 residues. Between the trimmed V and J ends, which lost 4 bases and 4 bases, there was a span of 10 bases. CDR1 is KGHSH and CDR2 is LQKENI in the germline V gene. Written as DNA, the CDR3 is TGTGCCAGCTCACTCACGGACACCACTGAAGCTTTCTTT. Its translation is CASSLTDTTEAFF.

The sample holds many counts of this clonotype. This CDR3 is CASSFQGGDQPQHF. CDR3 in DNA: TGTGCCAGCAGCTTTCAAGGGGGGGATCAGCCCCAGCATTTT. V usage is TRBV7-9 and J usage is TRBJ1-5; weak D call: TRBD1 (6 bases). This CDR3 has 14 amino acids. V was pared by 3 bases and J by 5 bases, with 11 bases between. The germline V gene has CDR1 SEHNR and CDR2 FQNEAQ (reference sequence).

This rearrangement joins TRBV29-1 to TRBJ2-6; TRBD1 or TRBD2 may be the D gene (5 bases each). The CDR3 runs to 15 residues. V lost 1 base and J 9 bases, leaving 16 bases between the germline ends. Germline assignment: CDR1 SQVTM and CDR2 ANQGSEA. CDR3 protein: CSVEGIGDGLNVLTF. The DNA for the CDR3 is TGCAGCGTTGAAGGAATTGGGGACGGCCTCAACGTCCTGACTTTC.

The CDR3 nucleotides read TGCGCCAGCAGCTTTCGGCGGGGGGCTGACACCGGGGAGCTGTTTTTT. Protein sequence: CASSFRRGADTGELFF. The chain has TRBV5-1 and TRBJ2-2; 8 nucleotides line up with TRBD2. The CDR3 loop spans 16 amino acids. Germline V CDR1 and CDR2: SGHRS, YFSETQ. J lost 3 bases, V lost 2 bases, and 6 bases had no gene match.

The sample holds many counts of this clonotype. This may arise from a read error, as a much more abundant clone is one base away. The V gene is TRBV2, the J gene TRBJ2-1, with 8 bases matching TRBD2. The germline gives CDR1 SNHLY, CDR2 FYNNEI. The ends lost 4 bases at V and 14 bases at J; junction bases unmatched: 7. The CDR3 runs 12 residues. CDR3 sequence reads: CASSGSGGIKFF. DNA for the CDR3: TGTGCCAGCAGTGGGAGCGGGGGTATCAAGTTCTTC. Combining the CDR3 with reference TRBV2 and TRBJ2-1 gives the whole variable domain EPEVTQTPSHQVTQMGQEVILRCVPISNHLYFYWYRQILGQKVEFLVSFYNNEISEKSEIFDDQFSVERPDGSNFTLKIRSTKLEDSAMYFCASSGSGGIKFFGPGTRLTVL.

Of note for this clonotype: At one end, the junction sequence differs from germline, possibly due to a read error. The rearrangement links TRBV7-2 to TRBJ1-1; possibly TRBD1 for D (5 bases). The CDR3 has 13 amino acids. Per the germline V gene, CDR1 is SGHTA and CDR2 is FQGNSA. The CDR3 protein is CASGIKTDTGAFF. The CDR3 DNA reads as TGTGCCAGCGGCATCAAGACGGACACTGGAGCTTTCTTT.

This clonotype was found once. At one end, the junction sequence differs from germline, possibly due to a read error. The V gene is TRBV4-3, the J gene TRBJ1-1; D unclear. The CDR3 has 13 amino acids. CDR1 is LGHNA, CDR2 YSLEER, per germline. The CDR3 loop reads CDSSQDGVRKAFF. Written as DNA, the CDR3 is TGCGACAGCAGCCAAGATGGGGTTCGTAAAGCTTTCTTT.

The table lists this clonotype with many counts. The J gene is TRBJ2-5, the V gene TRBV7-2; 7 positions agree with TRBD1. Germline CDR1 and CDR2: SGHTA and FQGNSA. The CDR3 length is 16 residues. J gave up 1 base and V 1 base, and 6 bases lay outside the gene matches. This CDR3 is CASSLGIGTAQETQYF. The CDR3, as DNA: TGTGCCAGCAGCTTAGGAATCGGGACAGCCCAAGAGACCCAGTACTTC.

With regard to this clonotype: This may come from a read error, since a much larger clone is one base off. The J gene is TRBJ2-1, the V gene TRBV7-3; 10 bases match TRBD1. The CDR3 loop spans 18 amino acids. CDR1 is SGHTA and CDR2 is FQGTGA in the germline V gene. Trimming took 1 base from V and 3 from J; bases not matched to a gene: 9. CDR3 in amino acids: CASSLIGAGTGDYNEQFF. The CDR3 region has the DNA TGTGCCAGCAGCTTAATCGGGGCCGGGACAGGGGACTACAATGAGCAGTTCTTC.

This clonotype was found many times. The V gene is TRBV11-2, the J gene TRBJ2-7; no clear D. Trimming took 5 bases from V and 2 from J, leaving 10 bases between them. Germline CDR1 and CDR2: SGHAT and FQNNGV. The CDR3 consists of 13 residues. The CDR3 protein is CASSQGPTYEQYF. In nucleotides, the CDR3 is TGTGCCAGCAGCCAAGGGCCCACCTACGAGCAGTACTTC.

The chain carries TRBV6-6 and TRBJ1-4, with 7 positions matching TRBD1. The length of the CDR3 is 16 residues. CDR1 MNHNY and CDR2 SVGAGI come from the germline V gene (reference sequence). V shed 4 bases and J 10 bases; nucleotides not matched to a gene: 15. CDR3 coding DNA: TGTGCCAGCAGTTCGAGTGCAGGGGGTTACAGTGGAAAACTGTTTTTT. Its protein is CASSSSAGGYSGKLFF.

Of note for this clonotype: Possible read error: a much larger clone is one base away. The rearrangement uses TRBV19 and TRBJ1-5; a weak D match, TRBD1 (5 bases). Germline V gene sequence: CDR1 LNHDA, CDR2 SQIVND (reference sequence). This CDR3 region has 13 residues. V was clipped by 7 bases and J by 7 bases, with 14 bases between them. The chain's CDR3 is CASTWTPIQPQHF. The CDR3 DNA reads TGTGCCAGTACCTGGACACCAATACAGCCCCAGCATTTT.

This clonotype has a count of ten or more. V gene TRBV5-1 combines with J gene TRBJ2-1, with D possibly being TRBD1 (6 bases). Trimming took off 0 bases at V and 5 bases at J, with 9 bases between the two ends. Germline V lookup: CDR1 SGHRS, CDR2 YFSETQ. The CDR3 runs to 14 residues. CDR3 sequence (DNA): TGCGCCAGCAGCTTGGTAGGACAGAACAATGAGCAGTTCTTC. This encodes CASSLVGQNNEQFF.